This T cell receptor beta chain came from a study of blood T cell repertoires in COVID-19. In the study overall: PBMCs, B-cell-depleted T cells, or T cells provided the cDNA or gDNA that made up the material.

With 3 bases removed from V and 0 bases from J, the gap between germline ends came to 12 bases. The CDR3 totals 15 residues. CDR1 is SGHNT and CDR2 is YYREEE in the germline V gene (reference sequence). The authors' processing: Estimates of nucleated cell counts were drawn from the amplification of reference gene primers. Profiling relied on immunoSEQ multiplex PCR, and the TCRdb table lists in-frame clones only, not all of them. That table furnishes V, J and clone size, whereas the DNA furnished D and trimming. The table has about 400,000 clones, around 87% seen once. This study enrolled people aged 18 to 89 from roughly 22 US geographic areas. The study assigned cohorts using participant-reported clinical history.

This sequence originates from a woman between 45 and 65 years old who had recovered from COVID-19. The specimen sequenced was PBMCs or T cells enriched from blood (not recorded which). The rearrangement uses TRBV5-4 and TRBJ1-1; no firm D call. This CDR3 reads CASSSDPGMNTEAFF. The CDR3, as DNA: TGTGCCAGCAGCTCGGACCCGGGAATGAACACTGAAGCTTTCTTT.